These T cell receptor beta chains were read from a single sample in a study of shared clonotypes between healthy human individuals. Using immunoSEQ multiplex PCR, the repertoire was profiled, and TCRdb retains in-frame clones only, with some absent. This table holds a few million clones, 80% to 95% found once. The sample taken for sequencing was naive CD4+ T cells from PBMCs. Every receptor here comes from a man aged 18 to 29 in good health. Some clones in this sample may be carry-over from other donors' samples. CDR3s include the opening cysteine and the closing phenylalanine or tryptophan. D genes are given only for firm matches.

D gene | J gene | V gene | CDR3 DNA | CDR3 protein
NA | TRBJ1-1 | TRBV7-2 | TGTGCCAGCAGCTTCCGAGGGGGTGGCAACACTGAAGCTTTCTTT | CASSFRGGGNTEAFF
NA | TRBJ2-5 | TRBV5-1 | TGCGCCAGCAGCTTGGCCATTTTGTATGAGGGAGAGACCCAGTACTTC | CASSLAILYEGETQYF
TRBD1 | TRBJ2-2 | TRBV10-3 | TGTGCCATCAGTTGGACAGGGCGCACCGGGGAGCTGTTTTTT | CAISWTGRTGELFF
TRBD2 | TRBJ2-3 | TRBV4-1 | TGCGCCAGCAGCCAAGGTAGCGGGAGGGCCCCCGTGGCGACAGATACGCAGTATTTT | CASSQGSGRAPVATDTQYF
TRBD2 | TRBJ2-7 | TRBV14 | TGTGCCAGCAGCCAAGGAACCCCTAGCGGGAGGGCCGGGCAGTACTTC | CASSQGTPSGRAGQYF
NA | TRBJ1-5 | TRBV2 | TGTGCCAGCAAAGGAGCAGCTCAGCCCCAGCATTTT | CASKGAAQPQHF
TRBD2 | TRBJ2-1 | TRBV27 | TGTGCCAGCAGTTTATCGGGGCGGGAGGCCCCCTACAATGAGCAGTTCTTC | CASSLSGREAPYNEQFF
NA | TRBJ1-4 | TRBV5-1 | TGCGCCAGCAGCACTAGACCCCAGGACGAAAAACTGTTTTTT | CASSTRPQDEKLFF
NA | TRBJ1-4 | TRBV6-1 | TGTGCCAGCAGGGCGGGGGGTTTCGGTGAAAAACTGTTTTTT | CASRAGGFGEKLFF
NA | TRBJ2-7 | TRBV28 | TGTGCCAGCAGTAGAGGCGGGAACCTCTACGAGCAGTACTTC | CASSRGGNLYEQYF
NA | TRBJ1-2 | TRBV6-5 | TGTGCCAGCAGTTACGTGGGGGCTGGAGGCTACACCTTC | CASSYVGAGGYTF
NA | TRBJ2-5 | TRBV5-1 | TGCGCCAGCATGTGGAGCGGTACTCAAGAGACCCAGTACTTC | CASMWSGTQETQYF
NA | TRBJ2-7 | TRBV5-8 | TGTGCCAGCAGCAGGGAAGGTTCGGGGCTGGGGAACGAGCAGTACTTC | CASSREGSGLGNEQYF
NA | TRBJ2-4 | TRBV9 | TGTGCCAGCAGCGTAGCCCCGAAAAACATTCAGTACTTC | CASSVAPKNIQYF